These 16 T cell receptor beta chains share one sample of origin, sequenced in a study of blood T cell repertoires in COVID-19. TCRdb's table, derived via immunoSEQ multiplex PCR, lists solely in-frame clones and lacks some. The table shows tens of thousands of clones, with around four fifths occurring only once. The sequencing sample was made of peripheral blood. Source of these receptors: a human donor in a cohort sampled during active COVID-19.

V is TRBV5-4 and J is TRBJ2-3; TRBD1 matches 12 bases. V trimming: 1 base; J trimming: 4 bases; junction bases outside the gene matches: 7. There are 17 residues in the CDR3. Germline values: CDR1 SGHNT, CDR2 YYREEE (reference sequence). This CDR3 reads CASSLLGTGGSSDTQYF. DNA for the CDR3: TGTGCCAGCAGCTTGTTGGGGACAGGGGGCTCGTCAGATACGCAGTATTTT.

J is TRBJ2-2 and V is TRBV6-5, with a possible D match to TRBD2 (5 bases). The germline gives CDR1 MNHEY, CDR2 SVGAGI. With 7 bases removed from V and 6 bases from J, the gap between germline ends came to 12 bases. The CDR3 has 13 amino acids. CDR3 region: CASNPTSAGELFF. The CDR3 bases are TGTGCCAGCAACCCAACTAGTGCCGGGGAGCTGTTTTTT.

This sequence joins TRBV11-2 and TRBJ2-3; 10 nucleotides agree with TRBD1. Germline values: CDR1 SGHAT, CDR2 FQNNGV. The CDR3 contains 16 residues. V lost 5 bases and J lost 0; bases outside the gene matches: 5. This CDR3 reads CASSRPGQGSTDTQYF. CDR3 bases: TGTGCCAGCAGCCGCCCGGGACAGGGGAGCACAGATACGCAGTATTTT. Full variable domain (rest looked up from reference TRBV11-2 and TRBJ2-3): EAGVAQSPRYKIIEKRQSVAFWCNPISGHATLYWYQQILGQGPKLLIQFQNNGVVDDSQLPKDRFSAERLKGVDSTLKIQPAKLEDSAVYLCASSRPGQGSTDTQYFGPGTRLTVL.

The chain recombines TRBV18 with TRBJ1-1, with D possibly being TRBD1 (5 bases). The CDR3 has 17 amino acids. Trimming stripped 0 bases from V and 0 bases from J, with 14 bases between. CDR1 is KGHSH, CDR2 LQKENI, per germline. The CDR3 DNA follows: TGTGCCAGCTCACCACCGCCGACAGCCAAAATGAACACTGAAGCTTTCTTT. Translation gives CASSPPPTAKMNTEAFF.

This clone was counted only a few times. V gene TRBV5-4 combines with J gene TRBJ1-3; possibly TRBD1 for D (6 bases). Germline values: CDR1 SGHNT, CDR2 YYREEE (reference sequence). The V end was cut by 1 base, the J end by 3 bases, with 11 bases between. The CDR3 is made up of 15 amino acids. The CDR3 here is CASSLSGTLGNTIYF. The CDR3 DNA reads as TGTGCCAGCAGCTTGAGTGGGACACTTGGAAACACCATATATTTT. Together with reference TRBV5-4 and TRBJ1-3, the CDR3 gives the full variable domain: ETGVTQSPTHLIKTRGQQVTLRCSSQSGHNTVSWYQQALGQGPQFIFQYYREEENGRGNFPPRFSGLQFPNYSSELNVNALELDDSALYLCASSLSGTLGNTIYFGEGSWLTVV.

CDR3: CASSRDRVITEAFF. The DNA of the CDR3 is TGCGCCAGCAGTCGCGACAGAGTGATCACTGAAGCTTTCTTT. V gene TRBV5-1 combines with J gene TRBJ1-1; possible D gene TRBD1, 5 bases. The CDR3 loop spans 14 amino acids. Trimming stripped 5 bases from V and 4 bases from J, with 15 bases between. The V gene's germline CDR1 is SGHRS and CDR2 YFSETQ. Variable domain in full (rest from reference TRBV5-1 and TRBJ1-1): KAGVTQTPRYLIKTRGQQVTLSCSPISGHRSVSWYQQTPGQGLQFLFEYFSETQRNKGNFPGRFSGRQFSNSRSEMNVSTLELGDSALYLCASSRDRVITEAFFGQGTRLTVV.

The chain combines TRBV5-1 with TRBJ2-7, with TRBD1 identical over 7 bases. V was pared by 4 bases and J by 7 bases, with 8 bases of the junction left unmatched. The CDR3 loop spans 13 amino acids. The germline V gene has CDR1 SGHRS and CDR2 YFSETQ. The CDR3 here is CASSLDRAVEQYF. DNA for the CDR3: TGCGCCAGCAGCCTCGACAGGGCGGTGGAGCAGTACTTC.

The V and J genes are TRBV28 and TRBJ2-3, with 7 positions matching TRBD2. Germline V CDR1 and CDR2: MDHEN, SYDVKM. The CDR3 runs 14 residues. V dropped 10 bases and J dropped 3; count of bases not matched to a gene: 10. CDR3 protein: CATWGGVGTDTQYF. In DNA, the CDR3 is TGTGCCACCTGGGGGGGGGTCGGGACAGATACGCAGTATTTT.

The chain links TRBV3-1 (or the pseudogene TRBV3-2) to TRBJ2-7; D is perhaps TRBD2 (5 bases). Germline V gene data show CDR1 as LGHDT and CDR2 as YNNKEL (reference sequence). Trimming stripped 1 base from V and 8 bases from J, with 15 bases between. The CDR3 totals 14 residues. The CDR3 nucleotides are TGTGCCAGCAGCCAAGGACTCGAGGGCATAAAGCAGTACTTC. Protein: CASSQGLEGIKQYF.

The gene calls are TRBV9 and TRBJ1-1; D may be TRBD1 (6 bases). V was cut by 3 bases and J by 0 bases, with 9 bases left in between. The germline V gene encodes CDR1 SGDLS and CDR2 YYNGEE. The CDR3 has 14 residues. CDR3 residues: CASSGGGVNTEAFF. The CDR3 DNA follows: TGTGCCAGCAGCGGAGGGGGAGTGAACACTGAAGCTTTCTTT.

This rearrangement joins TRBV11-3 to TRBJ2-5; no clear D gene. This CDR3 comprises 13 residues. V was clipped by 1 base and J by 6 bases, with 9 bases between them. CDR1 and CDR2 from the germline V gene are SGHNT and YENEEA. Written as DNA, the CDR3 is TGTGCCAGCAGCTTAGGGCTAGGCAAGACCCAGTACTTC. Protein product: CASSLGLGKTQYF.

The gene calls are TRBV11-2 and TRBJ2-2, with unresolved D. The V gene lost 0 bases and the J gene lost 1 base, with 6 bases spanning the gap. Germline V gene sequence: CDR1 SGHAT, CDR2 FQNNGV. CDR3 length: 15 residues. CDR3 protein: CASSLDSWNTGELFF. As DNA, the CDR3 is TGTGCCAGCAGCTTAGATTCTTGGAACACCGGGGAGCTGTTTTTT.

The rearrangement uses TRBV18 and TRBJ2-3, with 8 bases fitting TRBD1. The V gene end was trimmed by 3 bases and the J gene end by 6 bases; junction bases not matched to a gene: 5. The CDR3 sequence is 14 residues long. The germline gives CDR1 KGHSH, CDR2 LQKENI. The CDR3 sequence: CASSPRTGSDTQYF. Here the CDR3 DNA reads TGTGCCAGCTCACCGCGGACAGGGTCCGATACGCAGTATTTT.

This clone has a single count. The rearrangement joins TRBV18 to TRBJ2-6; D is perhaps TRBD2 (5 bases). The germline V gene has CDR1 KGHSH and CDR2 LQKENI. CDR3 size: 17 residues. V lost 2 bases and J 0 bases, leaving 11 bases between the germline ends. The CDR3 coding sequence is TGTGCCAGCTCACCAGAGTTGGGAGACTCTGGGGCCAACGTCCTGACTTTC. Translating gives CASSPELGDSGANVLTF.

The CDR3 is CASSHDRDNEQFF. The CDR3 coding sequence is TGTGCCAGCAGCCACGACAGAGACAATGAGCAGTTCTTC. This chain links TRBV5-8 with TRBJ2-1; possible D gene TRBD1, 5 bases. Germline values: CDR1 SGHTS, CDR2 YDEGEE. CDR3 length equals 13 residues. V shed 4 bases and J shed 5 bases, with 10 bases lying between them. The full variable domain, rest sourced from reference TRBV5-8 and TRBJ2-1, is EAGVTQSPTHLIKTRGQQATLRCSPISGHTSVYWYQQALGLGLQFLLWYDEGEERNRGNFPPRFSGRQFPNYSSELNVNALELEDSALYLCASSHDRDNEQFFGPGTRLTVL.

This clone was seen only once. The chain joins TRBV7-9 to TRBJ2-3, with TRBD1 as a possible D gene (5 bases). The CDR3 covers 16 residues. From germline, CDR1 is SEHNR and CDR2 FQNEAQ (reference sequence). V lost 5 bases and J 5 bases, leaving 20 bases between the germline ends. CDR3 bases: TGTGCCAGCAGCCTAGACCGACAAGGGGTGCGAGATACGCAGTATTTT. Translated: CASSLDRQGVRDTQYF.